One sample yielded the 26 T cell receptor beta chains listed below, sequenced in a study of shared clonotypes between healthy human individuals. Clones were sequenced by immunoSEQ multiplex PCR, and TCRdb holds only the in-frame ones, with some missing. The table has approximately 500,000 clones, 96% seen once. Specimen: naive CD4+ T cells sorted from blood. Indicated subset: CD45RA+ positively selected. These receptors were taken from a woman in her thirties in good health.

This chain connects TRBV5-1 to TRBJ2-2, with D tentatively TRBD1 (6 bases). V was cut by 3 bases and J by 0 bases, with 12 bases left in between. The CDR3 totals 16 residues. CDR1 is SGHRS and CDR2 is YFSETQ in the germline V gene. CDR3 residues: CASSWDTRANTGELFF. CDR3 coding DNA: TGCGCCAGCAGCTGGGACACCCGAGCGAACACCGGGGAGCTGTTTTTT.

This sequence joins TRBV19 and TRBJ2-2; no reliable D call. Trimming removed 5 bases at V and 1 base at J, with 8 bases between. CDR3 length: 14 amino acids. The V gene's germline CDR1 is LNHDA and CDR2 SQIVND (reference sequence). The CDR3 DNA follows: TGTGCCAGTAGTTCCATCAGGAACACCGGGGAGCTGTTTTTT. Translated, it gives CASSSIRNTGELFF.

This chain joins TRBV7-8 and TRBJ1-5; D possibly corresponds to TRBD1 (5 bases). The length of the CDR3 is 16 residues. The germline V gene has CDR1 SGHVS and CDR2 FQNEAQ. Trimming cost V 4 bases and J 6 bases, with 19 bases left between them. CDR3 region: CASSSHERGNSQPQHF. CDR3 DNA sequence: TGTGCCAGCAGCTCTCACGAGCGGGGGAACAGTCAGCCCCAGCATTTT.

The chain is built from TRBV6-5 and TRBJ1-5; D is uncertain. This CDR3 has 15 residues. CDR1 MNHEY and CDR2 SVGAGI come from the germline V gene. Trimming pared 6 bases from V and 4 bases from J, leaving 16 bases between. The CDR3 DNA follows: TGTGCCAGCAGACCATCCGCGGAGGTGAATCAGCCCCAGCATTTT. Its protein is CASRPSAEVNQPQHF.

This sequence joins TRBV5-4 and TRBJ1-2; D ambiguous. The CDR3 runs 14 residues. Germline values: CDR1 SGHNT, CDR2 YYREEE (reference sequence). Trimming pared 0 bases from V and 2 bases from J, leaving 8 bases between. CDR3 protein: CASSLDGRNYGYTF. The CDR3 nucleotides read TGTGCCAGCAGCTTGGATGGGAGGAACTATGGCTACACCTTC. The whole variable domain, remainder taken from reference TRBV5-4 and TRBJ1-2, is ETGVTQSPTHLIKTRGQQVTLRCSSQSGHNTVSWYQQALGQGPQFIFQYYREEENGRGNFPPRFSGLQFPNYSSELNVNALELDDSALYLCASSLDGRNYGYTFGSGTRLTVV.

The chain employs TRBV28 and TRBJ2-7, with a tentative D call TRBD1 (6 bases). CDR1 is MDHEN, CDR2 SYDVKM, per germline. There are 13 residues in the CDR3. Between the trimmed V and J ends, which lost 7 bases and 2 bases, there was a span of 12 bases. The CDR3 loop is CASTSGDTYEQYF. The CDR3 bases are TGTGCCAGCACCTCCGGGGACACCTACGAGCAGTACTTC.

The chain uses TRBV2 and TRBJ2-4; D call uncertain. Germline CDR1 SNHLY, CDR2 FYNNEI. Trimming took off 6 bases at V and 6 bases at J, with 15 bases between the two ends. This CDR3 spans 14 amino acids. As DNA, the CDR3 is TGTGCCAGCAGACCAGCCGGGCCCTCAAACATTCAGTACTTC. Translating gives CASRPAGPSNIQYF.

This sequence joins TRBV5-1 and TRBJ1-2; D perhaps matches TRBD1 (5 bases). The CDR3 is 13 residues long. CDR1 and CDR2 (germline): SGHRS, YFSETQ. V shed 5 bases and J shed 3 bases, with 11 bases lying between them. As DNA, the CDR3 is TGCGCCAGCAGATCGGGGCAAGACTATGGCTACACCTTC. Amino acid sequence: CASRSGQDYGYTF.

The chain has TRBV7-8 and TRBJ1-1; no reliable D call. V was clipped by 1 base and J by 0 bases, with 9 bases between them. CDR1 is SGHVS, CDR2 FQNEAQ, per germline. The CDR3 extends over 15 amino acids. In DNA, the CDR3 is TGTGCCAGCAGCTTAGATACGAGTCTGAACACTGAAGCTTTCTTT. This translates into CASSLDTSLNTEAFF.

The J gene is TRBJ1-1, the V gene TRBV10-3; D not resolved. Germline lookup yields CDR1 ENHRY and CDR2 SYGVKD. The V end was cut by 6 bases, the J end by 6 bases, with 14 bases between. The CDR3 is 13 residues long. CDR3 in amino acids: CAISDIFLPEAFF. In DNA, the CDR3 is TGTGCCATCAGCGACATATTTCTCCCTGAAGCTTTCTTT.

This rearrangement joins TRBV5-1 to TRBJ1-1; D call uncertain. The length of the CDR3 is 16 residues. V was trimmed by 1 base and J by 1 base, leaving 14 bases between them. The germline CDR1 and CDR2 sequences are SGHRS and YFSETQ. DNA of the CDR3: TGCGCCAGCAGCTTGAGGGCGAACCCACGGAACACTGAAGCTTTCTTT. It yields the protein CASSLRANPRNTEAFF. Full variable domain (outside the CDR3, taken from reference TRBV5-1 and TRBJ1-1): KAGVTQTPRYLIKTRGQQVTLSCSPISGHRSVSWYQQTPGQGLQFLFEYFSETQRNKGNFPGRFSGRQFSNSRSEMNVSTLELGDSALYLCASSLRANPRNTEAFFGQGTRLTVV.

This chain joins TRBV5-4 and TRBJ2-5, with D unclear. Trimming shortened V by 0 bases and J by 5 bases, and 5 bases separated the two germline ends. The CDR3 contains 12 residues. Per the germline V gene, CDR1 is SGHNT and CDR2 is YYREEE (reference sequence). The CDR3 spells CASSLGEETQYF. The CDR3 DNA reads TGTGCCAGCAGCTTGGGCGAGGAGACCCAGTACTTC. The whole variable domain, filled in from reference TRBV5-4 and TRBJ2-5, reads ETGVTQSPTHLIKTRGQQVTLRCSSQSGHNTVSWYQQALGQGPQFIFQYYREEENGRGNFPPRFSGLQFPNYSSELNVNALELDDSALYLCASSLGEETQYFGPGTRLLVL.

V usage is TRBV10-3 and J usage is TRBJ2-1; D not certain. The CDR3 contains 12 residues. V was trimmed by 4 bases and J by 5 bases, leaving 6 bases between them. CDR1 and CDR2 from the germline V gene are ENHRY and SYGVKD. The CDR3 coding sequence is TGTGCCATCAGTGGACCGGACAATGAGCAGTTCTTC. It specifies CAISGPDNEQFF.

Comments on this clone: Germline and junction disagree at one end, which may indicate a read error. The chain is built from TRBV18 and TRBJ1-1; no clear D gene. The V gene's germline CDR1 is KGHSH and CDR2 LQKENI. The CDR3 has 14 residues. CDR3 loop: CASSPHRENPEAFF. CDR3 DNA sequence: TGTGCCAGCTCACCACACAGAGAGAACCCTGAAGCTTTCTTT.

The rearrangement links TRBV28 to TRBJ2-2; perhaps TRBD2 as D (5 bases). This CDR3 contains 14 residues. The germline V and J ends were trimmed by 8 bases and 4 bases, with 14 bases remaining between them. The germline V gene has CDR1 MDHEN and CDR2 SYDVKM. The CDR3 loop is CASGGLAATGELFF. In DNA, the CDR3 is TGTGCCAGCGGCGGGCTAGCCGCCACCGGGGAGCTGTTTTTT. The full variable domain, rest sourced from reference TRBV28 and TRBJ2-2, is DVKVTQSSRYLVKRTGEKVFLECVQDMDHENMFWYRQDPGLGLRLIYFSYDVKMKEKGDIPEGYSVSREKKERFSLILESASTNQTSMYLCASGGLAATGELFFGEGSRLTVL.

The rearrangement links TRBV6-8 to TRBJ1-1; maybe TRBD1 (5 bases). This CDR3 has 16 residues. Trimming took 1 base from V and 1 from J, leaving 13 bases between them. CDR1 and CDR2 from the germline V gene are MNHGY and SAAAGT. The CDR3 DNA sequence: TGTGCCAGCAGTTACTTGGGGCCCCGATGGAACACTGAAGCTTTCTTT. It translates to CASSYLGPRWNTEAFF.

This chain connects TRBV28 to TRBJ2-6; no reliable D call. The germline V and J ends were trimmed by 2 bases and 2 bases, with 1 base remaining between them. The V gene's germline CDR1 is MDHEN and CDR2 SYDVKM. The CDR3 length is 13 residues. CDR3 bases: TGTGCCAGCAGTTTAGCTGGGGCCAACGTCCTGACTTTC. Protein product: CASSLAGANVLTF.

The J gene is TRBJ2-7, the V gene TRBV6-6; 9 nucleotides line up with TRBD1. The J segment lost 3 bases and the V segment lost 5 bases, leaving 5 bases of the junction unmatched. Germline loops: CDR1 MNHNY, CDR2 SVGAGI (reference sequence). CDR3 length equals 14 residues. The CDR3 loop is CASSTRTGVYEQYF. In DNA form, the CDR3 reads TGTGCCAGCAGTACCCGGACAGGGGTCTACGAGCAGTACTTC.

V is TRBV30 and J is TRBJ1-4; D possibly corresponds to TRBD1 (5 bases). CDR3 length: 19 amino acids. Germline V gene data show CDR1 as GTSNPN and CDR2 as SVGIG (reference sequence). V was cut by 0 bases and J by 8 bases, with 28 bases left in between. CDR3: CAWSVTRTLSREREEKLFF. The CDR3 coding sequence is TGTGCCTGGAGTGTAACAAGGACTCTCTCCAGGGAGAGAGAAGAAAAACTGTTTTTT.

Remarks on this clone: Other DNA sequences in the sample encode the same CDR3. The chain links TRBV15 to TRBJ2-3; D gene uncertain. In germline, CDR1 is LNHNV, CDR2 YYDKDF (reference sequence). The CDR3 is 15 residues long. Trimming left V 3 bases short and J 0 bases short, with 10 bases between. CDR3 coding DNA: TGTGCCACCAGCAGGGAGCCTTCTAGCACAGATACGCAGTATTTT. It yields the protein CATSREPSSTDTQYF. Complete variable domain (other parts from reference TRBV15 and TRBJ2-3): DAMVIQNPRYQVTQFGKPVTLSCSQTLNHNVMYWYQQKSSQAPKLLFHYYDKDFNNEADTPDNFQSRRPNTSFCFLDIRSPGLGDTAMYLCATSREPSSTDTQYFGPGTRLTVL.

The genes are TRBV19 and TRBJ2-1; 13 bases line up with TRBD2. Germline trimming cut 8 bases from V and 4 bases from J; bases unmatched to any gene: 5. Germline V lookup: CDR1 LNHDA, CDR2 SQIVND (reference sequence). This CDR3 contains 15 residues. As DNA, the CDR3 is TGTGCCAGTCATAAGGGACTAGCGGGATACAATGAGCAGTTCTTC. Encoded protein: CASHKGLAGYNEQFF. The full variable domain, its missing parts supplied by reference TRBV19 and TRBJ2-1, is DGGITQSPKYLFRKEGQNVTLSCEQNLNHDAMYWYRQDPGQGLRLIYYSQIVNDFQKGDIAEGYSVSREKKESFPLTVTSAQKNPTAFYLCASHKGLAGYNEQFFGPGTRLTVL.

V gene TRBV5-8 combines with J gene TRBJ2-1, with TRBD2 matching over 12 bases. Trimming cost V 4 bases and J 3 bases; bases outside gene matches: 8. The length of the CDR3 is 17 residues. Germline-derived CDR1 and CDR2 are SGHTS and YDEGEE. This CDR3 is CASSQIPSGRVYNEQFF. CDR3 sequence (DNA): TGTGCCAGCAGCCAGATTCCTAGCGGGAGGGTCTACAATGAGCAGTTCTTC.

This chain links TRBV18 with TRBJ2-3; D is unclear. V lost 6 bases and J 0 bases, leaving 10 bases between the germline ends. The length of the CDR3 is 14 residues. Germline V gives CDR1 KGHSH, CDR2 LQKENI. The CDR3 protein is CASSPRPSTDTQYF. CDR3 coding DNA: TGTGCCAGCTCTCCCCGGCCTAGCACAGATACGCAGTATTTT.

This CDR3 reads CASSLVGENTGELFF. The CDR3 DNA is TGCGCCAGCAGTCTAGTAGGGGAGAACACCGGGGAGCTGTTTTTT. The chain is built from TRBV10-2 and TRBJ2-2, with D possibly matching TRBD1 (5 bases). Germline V gives CDR1 WSHSY, CDR2 SAAADI. This CDR3 region has 15 residues. V was trimmed by 5 bases and J by 1 base, leaving 11 bases between them.

V and J are TRBV7-2 and TRBJ1-4, with D maybe TRBD1 (5 bases). V was cut by 5 bases and J by 3 bases, with 10 bases left in between. CDR1 SGHTA and CDR2 FQGNSA come from the germline V gene. This CDR3 has 14 amino acids. The CDR3 reads CASSPWDSNEKLFF. CDR3 nucleotides: TGTGCCAGCAGCCCATGGGACTCTAATGAAAAACTGTTTTTT.

This clone has just a few counts. In nucleotides, the CDR3 is TGTGCCAGCTCAGCAAAGAACTCTGGAAACACCATATATTTT. Its protein product is CASSAKNSGNTIYF. The chain combines TRBV18 with TRBJ1-3; D unclear. CDR1 KGHSH and CDR2 LQKENI come from the germline V gene. V was clipped by 5 bases and J by 0 bases, with 8 bases between them. CDR3 length equals 14 residues.